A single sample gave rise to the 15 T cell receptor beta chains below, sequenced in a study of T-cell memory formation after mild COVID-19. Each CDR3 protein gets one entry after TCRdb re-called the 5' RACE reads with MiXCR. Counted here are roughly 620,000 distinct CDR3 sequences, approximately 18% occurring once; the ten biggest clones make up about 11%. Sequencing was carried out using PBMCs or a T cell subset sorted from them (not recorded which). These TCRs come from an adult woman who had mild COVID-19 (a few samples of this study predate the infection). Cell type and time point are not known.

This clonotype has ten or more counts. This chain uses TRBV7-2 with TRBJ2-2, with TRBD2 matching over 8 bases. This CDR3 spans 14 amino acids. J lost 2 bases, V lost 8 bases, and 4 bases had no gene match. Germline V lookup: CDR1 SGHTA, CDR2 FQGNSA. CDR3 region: CASREGGNTGELFF. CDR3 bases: TGTGCCAGCCGGGAGGGCGGTAACACCGGGGAGCTGTTTTTT. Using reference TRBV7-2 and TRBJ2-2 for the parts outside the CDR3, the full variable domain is GAGVSQSPSNKVTEKGKDVELRCDPISGHTALYWYRQSLGQGLEFLIYFQGNSAPDKSGLPSDRFSAERTGGSVSTLTIQRTQQEDSAVYLCASREGGNTGELFFGEGSRLTVL.

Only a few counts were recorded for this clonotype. The CDR3 reads CASSSILAGVQETQYF. The CDR3 DNA reads as TGTGCCAGCAGCTCGATACTAGCGGGGGTCCAAGAGACCCAGTACTTC. V is TRBV11-2 and J is TRBJ2-5; 11 bases fit TRBD2. The CDR3 has 16 amino acids. The germline gives CDR1 SGHAT, CDR2 FQNNGV. J lost 1 base, V lost 4 bases, and 5 bases had no gene match.

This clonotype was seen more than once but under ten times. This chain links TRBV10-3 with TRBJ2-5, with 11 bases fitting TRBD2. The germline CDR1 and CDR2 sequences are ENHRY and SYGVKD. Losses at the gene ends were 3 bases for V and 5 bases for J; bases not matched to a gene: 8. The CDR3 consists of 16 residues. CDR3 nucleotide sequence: TGTGCCATCAGTGAAGGTAGCGGGGGGGCCCGGGAGACCCAGTACTTC. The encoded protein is CAISEGSGGARETQYF.

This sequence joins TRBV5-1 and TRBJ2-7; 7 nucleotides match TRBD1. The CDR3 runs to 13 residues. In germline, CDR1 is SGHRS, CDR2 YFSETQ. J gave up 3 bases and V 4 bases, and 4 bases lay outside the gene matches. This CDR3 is CASSDRVFYEQYF. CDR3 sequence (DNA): TGCGCCAGCAGCGACAGGGTTTTCTACGAGCAGTACTTC. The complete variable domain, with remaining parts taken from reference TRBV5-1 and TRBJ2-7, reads KAGVTQTPRYLIKTRGQQVTLSCSPISGHRSVSWYQQTPGQGLQFLFEYFSETQRNKGNFPGRFSGRQFSNSRSEMNVSTLELGDSALYLCASSDRVFYEQYFGPGTRLTVT.

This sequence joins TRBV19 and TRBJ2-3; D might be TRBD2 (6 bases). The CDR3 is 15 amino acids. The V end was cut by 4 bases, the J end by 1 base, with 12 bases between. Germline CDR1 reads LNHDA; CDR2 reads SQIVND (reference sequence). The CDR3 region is CASSTTGTGTDTQYF. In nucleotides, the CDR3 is TGTGCCAGTAGTACAACCGGGACTGGCACAGATACGCAGTATTTT.

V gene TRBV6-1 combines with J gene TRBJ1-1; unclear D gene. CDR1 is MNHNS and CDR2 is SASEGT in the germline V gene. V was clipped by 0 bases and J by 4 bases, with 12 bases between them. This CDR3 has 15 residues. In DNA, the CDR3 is TGTGCCAGCAGTGAAGCGGGAGGGATGGCCACTGAAGCTTTCTTT. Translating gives CASSEAGGMATEAFF.

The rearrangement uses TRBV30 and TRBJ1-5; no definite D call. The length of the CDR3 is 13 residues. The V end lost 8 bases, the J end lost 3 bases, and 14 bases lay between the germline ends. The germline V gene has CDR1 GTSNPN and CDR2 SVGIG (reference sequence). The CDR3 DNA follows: TGTGCCAGTTCTGACGGATTCAATCAGCCCCAGCATTTT. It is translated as CASSDGFNQPQHF.

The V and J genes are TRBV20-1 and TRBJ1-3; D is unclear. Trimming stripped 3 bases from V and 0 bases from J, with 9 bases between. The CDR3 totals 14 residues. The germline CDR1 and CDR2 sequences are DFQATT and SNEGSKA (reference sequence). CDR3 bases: TGCAGTGCTAGCCCCAGTTCCTCTGGAAACACCATATATTTT. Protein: CSASPSSSGNTIYF.

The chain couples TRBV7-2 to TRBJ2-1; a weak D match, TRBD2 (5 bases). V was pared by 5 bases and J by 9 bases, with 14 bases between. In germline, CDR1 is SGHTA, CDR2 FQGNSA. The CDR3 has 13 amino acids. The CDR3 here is CASSTELVGEQFF. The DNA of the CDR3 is TGTGCCAGCAGCACTGAACTAGTCGGTGAGCAGTTCTTC.

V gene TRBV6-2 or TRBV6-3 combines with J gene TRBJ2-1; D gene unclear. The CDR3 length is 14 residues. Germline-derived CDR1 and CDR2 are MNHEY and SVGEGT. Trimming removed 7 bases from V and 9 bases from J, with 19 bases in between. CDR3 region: CASNVGGAVVEQFF. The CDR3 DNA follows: TGTGCCAGCAATGTAGGCGGAGCCGTGGTTGAGCAGTTCTTC.

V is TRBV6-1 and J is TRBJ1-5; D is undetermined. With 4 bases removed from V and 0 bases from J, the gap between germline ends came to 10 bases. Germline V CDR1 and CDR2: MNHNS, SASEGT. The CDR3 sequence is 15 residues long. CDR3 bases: TGTGCCAGCAGTGTATGGCGGATTAGCAATCAGCCCCAGCATTTT. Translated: CASSVWRISNQPQHF.

CDR3 bases: TGCGCCAGCAGCCAAGATAGGGGACGGAGGGTCAATGAGCAGTTCTTC. Its protein product is CASSQDRGRRVNEQFF. The chain has TRBV4-3 and TRBJ2-1; D possibly corresponds to TRBD2 (6 bases). The V gene's germline CDR1 is LGHNA and CDR2 YSLEER. The germline V and J ends were trimmed by 0 bases and 6 bases, with 15 bases remaining between them. The CDR3 spans 16 residues.

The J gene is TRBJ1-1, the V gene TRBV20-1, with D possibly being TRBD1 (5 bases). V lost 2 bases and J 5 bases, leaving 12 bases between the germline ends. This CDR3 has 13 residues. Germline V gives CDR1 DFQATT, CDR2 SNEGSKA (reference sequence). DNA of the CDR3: TGCAGTGCTAGACTCAGGGAGTGGACTGAAGCTTTCTTT. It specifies CSARLREWTEAFF.

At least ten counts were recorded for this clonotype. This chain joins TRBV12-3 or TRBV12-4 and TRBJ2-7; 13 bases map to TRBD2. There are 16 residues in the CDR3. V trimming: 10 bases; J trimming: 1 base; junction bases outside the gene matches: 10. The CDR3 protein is CANRTGLAGSSYEQYF. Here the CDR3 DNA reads TGTGCCAACCGCACGGGACTAGCGGGATCATCCTACGAGCAGTACTTC.

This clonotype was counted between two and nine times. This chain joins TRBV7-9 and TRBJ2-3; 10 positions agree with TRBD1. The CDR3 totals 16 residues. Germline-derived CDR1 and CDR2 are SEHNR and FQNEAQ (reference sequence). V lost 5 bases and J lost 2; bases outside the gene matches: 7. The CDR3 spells CASSQTGGKFTDTQYF. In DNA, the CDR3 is TGTGCCAGCAGCCAGACAGGGGGCAAATTCACAGATACGCAGTATTTT.